The 9 T cell receptor beta chains given below trace back to one sample, sequenced in a study of Graves' ophthalmopathy and Graves' hyperthyroidism (dated by TCRdb to 2016 to 2018). TCRdb names Illumina HiSeq 2000 as the instrument used. For repertoire sequencing, the TCR beta CDR3 regions were amplified from RNA transcripts. The first round was an RT-PCR using HTBI primers with the Qiagen OneStep RT-PCR kit, and this first round was followed by a second-round multiplex PCR, then size selection and purification. TCRdb handled the public reads itself, with Q25 trimming in fastp and clone calling in MiXCR, and kept productive beta chains. Identical CDR3 proteins give one entry, which carries the most common genes and DNA. The sample contains roughly 1.1 million distinct CDR3 sequences, 35% to 40% of them found a single time. More than 9.5% of the sample lies in the top ten. Material: peripheral blood or thyroid tissue (not recorded which). The receptors shown here come from an adult man with Graves' hyperthyroidism.

The V call is TRBV20-1, the J call TRBJ2-7; TRBD2 aligns across 13 bases. This CDR3 has 17 amino acids. Looked up from germline, CDR1 is DFQATT and CDR2 is SNEGSKA (reference sequence). Unmatched junction bases numbered 7, after V lost 2 bases and J lost 0 bases. The CDR3: CSARSSGTSGDSYEQYF. The CDR3 DNA follows: TGCAGTGCTAGATCATCTGGGACTAGCGGGGACTCCTACGAGCAGTACTTC.

About this clonotype itself: A much larger clonotype is one base distant, so this may be a read error. The chain recombines TRBV19 with TRBJ1-1; D unresolved. This CDR3 is built from 14 residues. Trimming cost V 3 bases and J 0 bases, with 8 bases left between them. CDR1 is LNHDA and CDR2 is SQIVND in the germline V gene (reference sequence). For the CDR3, the DNA is TGTGCCAGTAGTATGGCTACGGTGAACACTGAAGCTTTCTTT. Its translation is CASSMATVNTEAFF.

This clonotype was counted between two and nine times. The genes are TRBV12-3 or TRBV12-4 and TRBJ2-7; tentative D call: TRBD2 (6 bases). With 4 bases removed from V and 4 bases from J, the gap between germline ends came to 20 bases. This CDR3 has 16 residues. The CDR3 reads CASSYTSLGLRYEQYF. Here the CDR3 DNA reads TGTGCCAGCAGTTACACCTCATTGGGACTCCGATACGAGCAGTACTTC.

This clonotype occurred many times. The CDR3, as DNA: TGTGCCAGCAGTTTTTTCGGTTCACCCCTCCACTTT. Protein product: CASSFFGSPLHF. The rearrangement uses TRBV12-3 or TRBV12-4 and TRBJ1-6, with no clear D. Trimming removed 3 bases from V and 9 bases from J, with 6 bases in between. The CDR3 is made up of 12 amino acids.

This clonotype was recorded many times. The chain is built from TRBV2 and TRBJ2-7; the match to TRBD1 covers 7 bases. The CDR3 extends over 14 amino acids. Looked up from germline, CDR1 is SNHLY and CDR2 is FYNNEI. V was clipped by 4 bases and J by 7 bases; unmatched bases: 10. The CDR3 DNA follows: TGTGCCAGCAGTGTCGGCACACCCAGGGGGGAGCAGTACTTC. Translating it yields CASSVGTPRGEQYF.

This clonotype has only a few counts. This chain connects TRBV4-1 to TRBJ2-7; 10 bases agree with TRBD2. J lost 6 bases, V lost 3 bases, and 8 bases had no gene match. The length of the CDR3 is 15 residues. CDR1 and CDR2 from the germline V gene are MGHRA and YSYEKL. CDR3 in amino acids: CASSHIAGGSSEQYF. In DNA, the CDR3 is TGCGCCAGCAGCCACATAGCGGGAGGTTCGTCCGAGCAGTACTTC.

There are many counts of this clonotype. The chain recombines TRBV29-1 with TRBJ1-4; maybe TRBD1 (5 bases). The CDR3 is made up of 14 amino acids. The V gene lost 3 bases and the J gene lost 8 bases, with 16 bases spanning the gap. Germline-derived CDR1 and CDR2 are SQVTM and ANQGSEA. DNA of the CDR3: TGCAGCGTTGACCCACTGGGGACCCAGGAAAAACTGTTTTTT. Translation: CSVDPLGTQEKLFF. The complete variable domain, with remaining parts taken from reference TRBV29-1 and TRBJ1-4, reads SAVISQKPSRDICQRGTSLTIQCQVDSQVTMMFWYRQQPGQSLTLIATANQGSEATYESGFVIDKFPISRPNLTFSTLTVSNMSPEDSSIYLCSVDPLGTQEKLFFGSGTQLSVL.

This clonotype was observed at least ten times. The CDR3 is CASSVASGTVYGYTF. The CDR3 DNA reads TGTGCCAGCAGCGTAGCCTCCGGGACAGTCTATGGCTACACCTTC. The rearrangement joins TRBV9 to TRBJ1-2; 7 bases map to TRBD1. CDR3 length: 15 residues. V was clipped by 0 bases and J by 4 bases; unmatched bases: 6. Germline CDR1 and CDR2: SGDLS and YYNGEE.

The rearrangement links TRBV20-1 to TRBJ1-5; D may be TRBD1 (6 bases). V gave up 1 base and J gave up 4 bases, with 8 bases separating them. Germline CDR1 and CDR2: DFQATT and SNEGSKA (reference sequence). The CDR3 contains 13 residues. The DNA of the CDR3 is TGCAGTGCTAGAGCTCAGGGGAATCAGCCCCAGCATTTT. Encoded protein: CSARAQGNQPQHF.